These T cell receptor beta chains were read from a single sample in a study of a mutant IDH1 vaccine in newly diagnosed glioma. These receptors have no identified antigens. Some clones are missing from TCRdb's copy, which holds only in-frame ones; the method was immunoSEQ multiplex PCR. The sample comprises roughly 51,000 clones, 80% to 85% of which are singletons, and more than 3% rests with the top ten. Specimen: PBMCs, collected from a glioma patient whose treatment included an IDH1 peptide vaccine. These receptors all stem from a man aged 25 to 40 with glioma. Each CDR3 is given with its conserved first and last residue. Fields, in order: J gene, clone size, D gene, CDR3 length, V gene, CDR3 protein, CDR3 DNA. The D gene is left open where the match is weak. Where a row states a size, it is once, few, many or the class of an expanded clone; other rows omit it.

j_gene: TRBJ2-3; abundance: once; d_gene: NA; len: 14; v_gene: TRBV25-1; CDR3aa: CASSGADRRDTQYF; CDR3nt: TGTGCCAGCAGTGGGGCGGATAGGCGAGATACGCAGTATTTT
j_gene: TRBJ2-1; abundance: NA; d_gene: TRBD2; len: 15; v_gene: TRBV7-9; CDR3aa: CASSLWAGGINEQFF; CDR3nt: TGTGCCAGCAGCCTCTGGGCGGGGGGAATCAATGAGCAGTTCTTC
j_gene: TRBJ2-2; abundance: few; d_gene: NA; len: 18; v_gene: TRBV28; CDR3aa: CASSFGSPGHPNTGELFF; CDR3nt: TGTGCCAGCAGTTTCGGGAGCCCGGGACACCCGAACACCGGGGAGCTGTTTTTT
j_gene: TRBJ2-1; abundance: NA; d_gene: NA; len: 13; v_gene: TRBV5-4; CDR3aa: CASSLVGGIEQFF; CDR3nt: TGTGCCAGCAGCTTGGTGGGGGGTATTGAGCAGTTCTTC
j_gene: TRBJ1-1; abundance: once; d_gene: TRBD1; len: 15; v_gene: TRBV27; CDR3aa: CASSLAGTANTEAFF; CDR3nt: TGTGCCAGCAGTTTAGCCGGGACAGCGAACACTGAAGCTTTCTTT
j_gene: TRBJ2-5; abundance: NA; d_gene: TRBD1; len: 16; v_gene: TRBV2; CDR3aa: CASSLRDRGYQETQYF; CDR3nt: TGTGCCAGCAGTCTACGGGACAGGGGGTACCAAGAGACCCAGTACTTC
j_gene: TRBJ1-4; abundance: NA; d_gene: TRBD1; len: 15; v_gene: TRBV6-5; CDR3aa: CASSYSRGPNEKLFF; CDR3nt: TGTGCCAGCAGTTACTCAAGGGGGCCCAATGAAAAACTGTTTTTT
j_gene: TRBJ1-5; abundance: NA; d_gene: TRBD1; len: 16; v_gene: TRBV5-6; CDR3aa: CASSLAGGRILEPQHF; CDR3nt: TGTGCCAGCAGCTTGGCAGGGGGCCGGATCCTGGAGCCCCAGCATTTT
j_gene: TRBJ1-6; abundance: NA; d_gene: NA; len: 15; v_gene: TRBV15; CDR3aa: CATSRDKTRGSPLHF; CDR3nt: TGTGCCACCAGCAGAGATAAGACCAGGGGTTCACCCCTCCACTTT
j_gene: TRBJ2-2; abundance: NA; d_gene: TRBD1; len: 19; v_gene: TRBV2; CDR3aa: CASSESVGDRRLNTGELFF; CDR3nt: TGTGCCAGCAGTGAAAGCGTTGGGGACAGGAGACTGAACACCGGGGAGCTGTTTTTT
j_gene: TRBJ1-6; abundance: NA; d_gene: NA; len: 15; v_gene: TRBV2; CDR3aa: CASKGSSSYNSPLHF; CDR3nt: TGTGCCAGCAAGGGCAGCAGCTCCTATAATTCACCCCTCCACTTT
j_gene: TRBJ1-5; abundance: few; d_gene: TRBD1; len: 18; v_gene: TRBV19; CDR3aa: CASSSESRTGYGNQPQHF; CDR3nt: TGTGCCAGTAGCTCGGAGTCCAGGACAGGGTATGGCAATCAGCCCCAGCATTTT
j_gene: TRBJ2-2; abundance: NA; d_gene: NA; len: 15; v_gene: TRBV6-6; CDR3aa: CASSPSGQYTGELFF; CDR3nt: TGTGCCAGCAGCCCCTCCGGACAGTACACCGGGGAGCTGTTTTTT
j_gene: TRBJ2-5; abundance: NA; d_gene: NA; len: 15; v_gene: TRBV18; CDR3aa: CASSLLAGSAETQYF; CDR3nt: TGTGCCAGCTCCCTACTTGCGGGGAGTGCAGAGACCCAGTACTTC
j_gene: TRBJ2-7; abundance: NA; d_gene: NA; len: 17; v_gene: TRBV7-2; CDR3aa: CASSLLSLQGVRDEQYF; CDR3nt: TGTGCCAGCAGCTTACTCTCTCTGCAGGGAGTAAGGGACGAGCAGTACTTC
j_gene: TRBJ1-1; abundance: few; d_gene: TRBD1; len: 14; v_gene: TRBV28; CDR3aa: CASSRPYRGRGAFF; CDR3nt: TGTGCCAGCAGTAGACCCTACAGGGGAAGGGGAGCTTTCTTT
j_gene: TRBJ1-4; abundance: few; d_gene: TRBD1; len: 17; v_gene: TRBV4-1; CDR3aa: CASSQEFRGRTNEKLFF; CDR3nt: TGCGCCAGCAGCCAAGAGTTCAGGGGGCGGACTAATGAAAAACTGTTTTTT
j_gene: TRBJ1-1; abundance: few; d_gene: NA; len: 15; v_gene: TRBV2; CDR3aa: CASSDGRNMNTEAFF; CDR3nt: TGTGCCAGCAGTGATGGGAGGAACATGAACACTGAAGCTTTCTTT
j_gene: TRBJ1-6; abundance: NA; d_gene: NA; len: 15; v_gene: TRBV7-9; CDR3aa: CASSPRTSLGSPLHF; CDR3nt: TGTGCCAGCAGCCCAAGAACCTCCCTTGGTTCACCCCTCCACTTT
j_gene: TRBJ2-3; abundance: NA; d_gene: NA; len: 15; v_gene: TRBV5-4; CDR3aa: CASSSGPKATDTQYF; CDR3nt: TGTGCCAGCAGCTCGGGACCGAAGGCCACAGATACGCAGTATTTT
j_gene: TRBJ2-4; abundance: NA; d_gene: NA; len: 19; v_gene: TRBV15; CDR3aa: CATSRDVGRGVLAKNIQYF; CDR3nt: TGTGCCACCAGCAGAGATGTGGGGCGGGGAGTACTAGCCAAAAACATTCAGTACTTC
j_gene: TRBJ1-2; abundance: NA; d_gene: NA; len: 13; v_gene: TRBV30; CDR3aa: CAWSSQAYYGYTF; CDR3nt: TGTGCCTGGAGTTCCCAGGCCTACTATGGCTACACCTTC
j_gene: TRBJ2-2; abundance: few; d_gene: NA; len: 12; v_gene: TRBV11-2; CDR3aa: CASSLGTGELFF; CDR3nt: TGTGCCAGCAGCTTAGGGACCGGGGAGCTGTTTTTT
j_gene: TRBJ1-1; abundance: NA; d_gene: NA; len: 15; v_gene: TRBV7-9; CDR3aa: CASSPGGWLNTEAFF; CDR3nt: TGTGCCAGCAGCCCCGGGGGTTGGCTGAACACTGAAGCTTTCTTT
j_gene: TRBJ1-4; abundance: NA; d_gene: NA; len: 13; v_gene: TRBV27; CDR3aa: CASATRPGEKLFF; CDR3nt: TGTGCCAGCGCGACCCGGCCGGGTGAAAAACTGTTTTTT
j_gene: TRBJ2-3; abundance: NA; d_gene: NA; len: 14; v_gene: TRBV27; CDR3aa: CASSFLGFTDTQYF; CDR3nt: TGTGCCAGCAGTTTTTTAGGATTCACAGATACGCAGTATTTT
j_gene: TRBJ2-5; abundance: once; d_gene: NA; len: 11; v_gene: TRBV6-1; CDR3aa: CAVRSKETQYF; CDR3nt: TGTGCCGTACGCAGTAAAGAGACCCAGTACTTC